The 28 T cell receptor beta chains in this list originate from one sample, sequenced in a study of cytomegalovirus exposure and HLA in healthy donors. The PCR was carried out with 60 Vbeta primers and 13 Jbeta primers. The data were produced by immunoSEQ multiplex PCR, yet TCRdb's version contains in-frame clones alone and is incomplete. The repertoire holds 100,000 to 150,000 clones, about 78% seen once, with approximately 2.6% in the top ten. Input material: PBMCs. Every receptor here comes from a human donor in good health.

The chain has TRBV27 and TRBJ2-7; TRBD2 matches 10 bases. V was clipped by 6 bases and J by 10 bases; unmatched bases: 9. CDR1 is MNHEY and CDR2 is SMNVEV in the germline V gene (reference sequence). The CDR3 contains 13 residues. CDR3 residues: CASRTSGRADQYF. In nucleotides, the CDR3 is TGTGCCAGCAGAACGAGCGGGAGGGCCGATCAGTACTTC.

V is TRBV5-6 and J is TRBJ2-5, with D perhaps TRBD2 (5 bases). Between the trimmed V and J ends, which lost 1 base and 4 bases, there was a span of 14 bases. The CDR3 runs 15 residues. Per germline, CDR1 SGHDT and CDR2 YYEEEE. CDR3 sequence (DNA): TGTGCCAGCAGCTTGTCGATTATACTAGGAGAGACCCAGTACTTC. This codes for CASSLSIILGETQYF.

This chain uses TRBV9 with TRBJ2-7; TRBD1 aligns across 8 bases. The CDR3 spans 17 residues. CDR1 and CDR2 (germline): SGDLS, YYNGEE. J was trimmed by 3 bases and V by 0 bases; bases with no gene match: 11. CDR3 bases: TGTGCCAGCAGCGTAGGTCCAGGGGGCACCGGGGGCTACGAGCAGTACTTC. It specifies CASSVGPGGTGGYEQYF.

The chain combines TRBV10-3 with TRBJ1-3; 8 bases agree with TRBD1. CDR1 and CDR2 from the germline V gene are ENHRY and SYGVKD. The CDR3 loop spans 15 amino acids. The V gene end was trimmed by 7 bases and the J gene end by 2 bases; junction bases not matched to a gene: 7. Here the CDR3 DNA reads TGTGCCATCAACGTGCGGGACAGGACTGGAAACACCATATATTTT. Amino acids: CAINVRDRTGNTIYF.

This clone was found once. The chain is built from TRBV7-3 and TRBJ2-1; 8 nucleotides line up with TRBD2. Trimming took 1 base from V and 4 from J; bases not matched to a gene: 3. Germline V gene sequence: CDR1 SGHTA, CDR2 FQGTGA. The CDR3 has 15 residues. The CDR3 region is CASSLIAGGYNEQFF. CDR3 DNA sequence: TGTGCCAGCAGCTTAATCGCGGGGGGATACAATGAGCAGTTCTTC. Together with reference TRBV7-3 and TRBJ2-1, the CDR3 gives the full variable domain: GAGVSQTPSNKVTEKGKYVELRCDPISGHTALYWYRQSLGQGPEFLIYFQGTGAADDSGLPNDRFFAVRPEGSVSTLKIQRTERGDSAVYLCASSLIAGGYNEQFFGPGTRLTVL.

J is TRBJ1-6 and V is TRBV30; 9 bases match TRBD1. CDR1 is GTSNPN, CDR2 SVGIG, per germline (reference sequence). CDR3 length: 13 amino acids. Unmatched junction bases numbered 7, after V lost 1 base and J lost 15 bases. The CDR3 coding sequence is TGTGCCTGGAGTGAAACAGGGGGCGCAAACCTCCACTTT. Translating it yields CAWSETGGANLHF.

This CDR3 is CASSASFRQGSSYGYTF. DNA for the CDR3: TGTGCCAGCAGCGCATCATTTAGGCAGGGGAGTTCTTATGGCTACACCTTC. The genes are TRBV9 and TRBJ1-2; TRBD1 might be the D (6 bases). The V and J ends lost 3 bases and 5 bases respectively, with 23 bases between them. Germline V gives CDR1 SGDLS, CDR2 YYNGEE. The CDR3 is 17 residues long. Based on the CDR3 plus reference TRBV9 and TRBJ1-2, the full variable domain is DSGVTQTPKHLITATGQRVTLRCSPRSGDLSVYWYQQSLDQGLQFLIQYYNGEERAKGNILERFSAQQFPDLHSELNLSSLELGDSALYFCASSASFRQGSSYGYTFGSGTRLTVV.

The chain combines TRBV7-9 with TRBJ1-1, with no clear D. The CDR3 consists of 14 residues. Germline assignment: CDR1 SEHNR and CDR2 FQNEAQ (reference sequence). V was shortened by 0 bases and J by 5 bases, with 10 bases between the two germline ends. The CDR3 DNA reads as TGTGCCAGCAGCTTAGCGGTGGGGAGGACTGAAGCTTTCTTT. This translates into CASSLAVGRTEAFF.

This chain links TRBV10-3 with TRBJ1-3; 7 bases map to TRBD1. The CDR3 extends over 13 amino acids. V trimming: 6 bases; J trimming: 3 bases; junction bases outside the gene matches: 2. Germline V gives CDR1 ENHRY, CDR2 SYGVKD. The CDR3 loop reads CAIRGTVGNTIYF. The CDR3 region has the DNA TGTGCCATCAGGGGGACAGTTGGAAACACCATATATTTT.

The CDR3 region is CASSNNRDRGLYGYTF. The DNA for the CDR3 is TGCGCCAGCAGCAACAACCGGGACAGGGGTCTTTATGGCTACACCTTC. This rearrangement joins TRBV5-1 to TRBJ1-2, with 10 bases aligning to TRBD1. The junction had 11 bases not matched to a gene; V was cut back by 4 bases and J by 5 bases. Germline lookup yields CDR1 SGHRS and CDR2 YFSETQ. CDR3 length: 16 amino acids.

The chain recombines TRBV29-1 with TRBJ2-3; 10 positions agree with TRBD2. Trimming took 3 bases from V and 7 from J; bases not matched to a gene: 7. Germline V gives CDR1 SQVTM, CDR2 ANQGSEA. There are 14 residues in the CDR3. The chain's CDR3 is CSVEASGSSYTQYF. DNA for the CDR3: TGCAGCGTTGAGGCTAGCGGGAGTTCATATACGCAGTATTTT.

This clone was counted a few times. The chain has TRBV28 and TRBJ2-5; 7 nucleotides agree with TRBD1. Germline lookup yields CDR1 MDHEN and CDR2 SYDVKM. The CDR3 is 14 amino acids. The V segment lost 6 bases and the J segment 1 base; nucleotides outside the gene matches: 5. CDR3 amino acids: CASRAGTVQETQYF. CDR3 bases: TGTGCCAGCAGAGCAGGGACAGTCCAAGAGACCCAGTACTTC. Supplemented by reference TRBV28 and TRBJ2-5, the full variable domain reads DVKVTQSSRYLVKRTGEKVFLECVQDMDHENMFWYRQDPGLGLRLIYFSYDVKMKEKGDIPEGYSVSREKKERFSLILESASTNQTSMYLCASRAGTVQETQYFGPGTRLLVL.

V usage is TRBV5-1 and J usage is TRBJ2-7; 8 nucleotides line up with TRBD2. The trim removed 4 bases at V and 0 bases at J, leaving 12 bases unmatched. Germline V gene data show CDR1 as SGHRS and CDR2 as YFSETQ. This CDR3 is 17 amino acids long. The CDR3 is CASSHDWRGAVSYEQYF. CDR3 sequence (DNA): TGCGCCAGCAGCCATGACTGGCGGGGGGCCGTCTCCTACGAGCAGTACTTC.

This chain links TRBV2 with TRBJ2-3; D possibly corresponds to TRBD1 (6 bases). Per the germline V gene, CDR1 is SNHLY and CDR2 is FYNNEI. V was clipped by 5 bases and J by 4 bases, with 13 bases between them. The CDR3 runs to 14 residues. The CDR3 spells CASSYRTGSDTQYF. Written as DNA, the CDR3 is TGTGCCAGCAGTTATAGAACAGGGTCAGATACGCAGTATTTT. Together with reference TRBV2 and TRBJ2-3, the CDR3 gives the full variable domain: EPEVTQTPSHQVTQMGQEVILRCVPISNHLYFYWYRQILGQKVEFLVSFYNNEISEKSEIFDDQFSVERPDGSNFTLKIRSTKLEDSAMYFCASSYRTGSDTQYFGPGTRLTVL.

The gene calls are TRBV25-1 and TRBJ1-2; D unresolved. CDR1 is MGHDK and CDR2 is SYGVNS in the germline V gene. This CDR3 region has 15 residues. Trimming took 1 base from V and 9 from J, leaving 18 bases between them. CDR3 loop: CASSEFVAGPISYTF. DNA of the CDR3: TGTGCCAGCAGTGAATTCGTGGCAGGCCCTATTAGCTACACCTTC.

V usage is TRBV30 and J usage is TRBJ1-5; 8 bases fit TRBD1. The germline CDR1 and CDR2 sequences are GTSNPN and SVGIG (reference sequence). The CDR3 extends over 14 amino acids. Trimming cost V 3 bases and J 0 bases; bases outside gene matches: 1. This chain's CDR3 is CAWRDRVSNQPQHF. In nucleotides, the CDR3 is TGTGCCTGGAGGGACAGGGTTAGCAATCAGCCCCAGCATTTT.

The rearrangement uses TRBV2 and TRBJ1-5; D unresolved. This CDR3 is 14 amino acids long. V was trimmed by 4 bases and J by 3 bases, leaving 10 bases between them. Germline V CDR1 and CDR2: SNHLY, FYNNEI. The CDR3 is CASSVGRPNQPQHF. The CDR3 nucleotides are TGTGCCAGCAGTGTGGGCAGACCCAATCAGCCCCAGCATTTT.

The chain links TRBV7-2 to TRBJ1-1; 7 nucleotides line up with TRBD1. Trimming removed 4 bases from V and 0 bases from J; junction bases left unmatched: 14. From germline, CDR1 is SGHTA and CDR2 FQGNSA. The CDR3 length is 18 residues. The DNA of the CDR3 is TGTGCCAGCAGCTCTCTCCCTAGGACAGGTCTCATGAACACTGAAGCTTTCTTT. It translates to CASSSLPRTGLMNTEAFF. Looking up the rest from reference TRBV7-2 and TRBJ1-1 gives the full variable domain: GAGVSQSPSNKVTEKGKDVELRCDPISGHTALYWYRQSLGQGLEFLIYFQGNSAPDKSGLPSDRFSAERTGGSVSTLTIQRTQQEDSAVYLCASSSLPRTGLMNTEAFFGQGTRLTVV.

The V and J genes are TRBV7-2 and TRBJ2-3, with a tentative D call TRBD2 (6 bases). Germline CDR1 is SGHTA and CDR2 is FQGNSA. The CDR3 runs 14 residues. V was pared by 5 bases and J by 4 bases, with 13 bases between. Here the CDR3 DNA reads TGTGCCAGCAGCGCGGGGCCCATCTCAGATACGCAGTATTTT. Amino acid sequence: CASSAGPISDTQYF.

CDR3 amino acids: CASSDQSYEQYF. The CDR3 region has the DNA TGTGCCAGCAGTGACCAGTCCTACGAGCAGTACTTC. The V and J genes are TRBV6-4 and TRBJ2-7; no clear D. V lost 2 bases and J 1 base, leaving 3 bases between the germline ends. Germline CDR1 reads MRHNA; CDR2 reads SNTAGT. This CDR3 has 12 residues.

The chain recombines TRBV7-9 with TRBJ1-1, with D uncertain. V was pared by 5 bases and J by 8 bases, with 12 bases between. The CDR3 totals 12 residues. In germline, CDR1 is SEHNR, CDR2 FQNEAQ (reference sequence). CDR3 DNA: TGTGCCAGCAGCGTTGGGAGGCCCGAAGCTTTCTTT. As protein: CASSVGRPEAFF.

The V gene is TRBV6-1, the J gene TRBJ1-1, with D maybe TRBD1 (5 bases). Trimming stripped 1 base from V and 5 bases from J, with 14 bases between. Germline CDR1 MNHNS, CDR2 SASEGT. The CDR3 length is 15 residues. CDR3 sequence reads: CASSEGPGAGTEAFF. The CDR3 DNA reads TGTGCCAGCAGTGAAGGGCCAGGAGCAGGGACTGAAGCTTTCTTT.

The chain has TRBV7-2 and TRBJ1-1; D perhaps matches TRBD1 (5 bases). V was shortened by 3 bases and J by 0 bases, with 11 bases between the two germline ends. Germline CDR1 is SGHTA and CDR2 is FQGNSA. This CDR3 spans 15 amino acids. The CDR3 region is CASSLVGGMNTEAFF. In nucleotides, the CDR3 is TGTGCCAGCAGCTTGGTTGGGGGGATGAACACTGAAGCTTTCTTT.

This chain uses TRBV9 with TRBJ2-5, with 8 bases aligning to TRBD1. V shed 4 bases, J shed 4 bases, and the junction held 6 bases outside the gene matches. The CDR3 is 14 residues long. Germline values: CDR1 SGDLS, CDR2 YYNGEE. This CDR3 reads CASSSPGGLETQYF. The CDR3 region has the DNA TGTGCCAGCAGCTCCCCAGGGGGCCTAGAGACCCAGTACTTC.

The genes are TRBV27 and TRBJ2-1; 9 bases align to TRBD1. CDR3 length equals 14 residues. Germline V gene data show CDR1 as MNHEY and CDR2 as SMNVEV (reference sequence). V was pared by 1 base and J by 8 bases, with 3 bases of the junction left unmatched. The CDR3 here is CASSLYRGQDEQFF. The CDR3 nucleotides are TGTGCCAGCAGTTTATACAGGGGGCAGGATGAGCAGTTCTTC.

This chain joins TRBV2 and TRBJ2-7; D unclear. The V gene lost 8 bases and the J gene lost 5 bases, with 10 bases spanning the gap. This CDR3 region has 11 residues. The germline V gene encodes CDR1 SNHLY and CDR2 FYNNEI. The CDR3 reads CASSLFHEQYF. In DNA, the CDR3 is TGTGCCAGCTCCCTCTTCCACGAGCAGTACTTC.

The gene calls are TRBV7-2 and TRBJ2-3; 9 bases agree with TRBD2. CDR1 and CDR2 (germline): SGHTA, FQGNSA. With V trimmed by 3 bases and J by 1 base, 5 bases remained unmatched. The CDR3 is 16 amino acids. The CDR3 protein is CASSFSGGWGTDTQYF. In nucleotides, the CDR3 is TGTGCCAGCAGCTTCAGCGGGGGGTGGGGCACAGATACGCAGTATTTT. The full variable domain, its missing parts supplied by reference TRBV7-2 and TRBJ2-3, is GAGVSQSPSNKVTEKGKDVELRCDPISGHTALYWYRQSLGQGLEFLIYFQGNSAPDKSGLPSDRFSAERTGGSVSTLTIQRTQQEDSAVYLCASSFSGGWGTDTQYFGPGTRLTVL.

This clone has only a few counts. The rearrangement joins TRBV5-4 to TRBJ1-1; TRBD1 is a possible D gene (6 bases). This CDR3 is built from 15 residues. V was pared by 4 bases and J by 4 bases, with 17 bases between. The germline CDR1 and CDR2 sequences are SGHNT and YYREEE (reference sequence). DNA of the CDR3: TGTGCCAGCAGCCCGGGGGGGGCCCGTAGCACTGAAGCTTTCTTT. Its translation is CASSPGGARSTEAFF.